This TCR beta chain was sequenced in a study of blood T cell repertoires in COVID-19. The method was immunoSEQ multiplex PCR; TCRdb's version includes in-frame clones alone and lacks a portion of them. Among some 140,000 clones, about 90% were seen once, and the ten largest hold over 0.45%. Germline lookup yields CDR1 MGHRA and CDR2 YSYEKL. The CDR3 covers 14 residues. Trimming removed 4 bases from V and 1 base from J, with 10 bases in between. The rearrangement links TRBV4-1 to TRBJ1-1; D possibly corresponds to TRBD1 (5 bases). The specimen sequenced was peripheral blood. The receptor was isolated from a man aged 50-60 years with acute or convalescent COVID-19. Written as DNA, the CDR3 is TGCGCCAGCAGCCTAGACAGATCGAACACTGAAGCTTTCTTT. Protein product: CASSLDRSNTEAFF.